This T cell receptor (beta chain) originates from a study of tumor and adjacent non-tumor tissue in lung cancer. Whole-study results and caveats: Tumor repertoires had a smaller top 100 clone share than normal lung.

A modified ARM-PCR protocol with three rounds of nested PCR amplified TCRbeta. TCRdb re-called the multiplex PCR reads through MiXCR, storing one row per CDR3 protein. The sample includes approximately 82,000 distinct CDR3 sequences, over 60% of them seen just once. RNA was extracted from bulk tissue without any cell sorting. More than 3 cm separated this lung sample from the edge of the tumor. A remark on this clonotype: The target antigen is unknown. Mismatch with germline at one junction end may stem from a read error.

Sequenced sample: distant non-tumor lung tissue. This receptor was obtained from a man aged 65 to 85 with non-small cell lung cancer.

CDR3 sequence reads: CTSNYVVGEQFF. DNA for the CDR3: TGTACCAGCAATTACGTCGTTGGCGAGCAGTTCTTC. The chain uses TRBV6-2 or TRBV6-3 and TRBJ2-1; D is unresolved. CDR3 size: 12 residues. CDR1 and CDR2 (germline): MNHEY, SVGEGT.